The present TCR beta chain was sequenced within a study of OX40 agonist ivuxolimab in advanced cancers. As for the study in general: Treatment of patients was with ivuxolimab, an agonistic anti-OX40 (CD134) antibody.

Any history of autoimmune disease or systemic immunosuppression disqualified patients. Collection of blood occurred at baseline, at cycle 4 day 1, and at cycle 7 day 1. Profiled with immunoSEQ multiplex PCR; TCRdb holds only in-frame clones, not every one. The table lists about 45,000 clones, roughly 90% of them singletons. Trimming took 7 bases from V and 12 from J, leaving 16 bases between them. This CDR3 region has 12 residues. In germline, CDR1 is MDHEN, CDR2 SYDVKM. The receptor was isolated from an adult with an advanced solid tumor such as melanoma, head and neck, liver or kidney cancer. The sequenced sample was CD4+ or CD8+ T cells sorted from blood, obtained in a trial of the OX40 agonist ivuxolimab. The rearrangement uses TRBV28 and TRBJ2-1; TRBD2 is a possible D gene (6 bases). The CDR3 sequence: CASTSSVRRQFF. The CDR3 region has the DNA TGTGCCAGCACTTCTAGCGTCAGAAGGCAGTTCTTC.